Following are 32 T cell receptor beta chains from one sample sequenced in a study of T cell repertoires in ileal Crohn's disease (dated by TCRdb to about 2019). The library relied on the immunoSEQ multiplex PCR assay. This immuneACCESS table, as held by TCRdb, lists in-frame sequences with V and J called but not all clones. Of the missing ones, under half trace to an unresolved V gene in checked studies; the others have no known cause. This sample holds over 15,000 clones; 72% were observed only once. The top ten clones comprise 4% to 4.5% of the sample. What the time point label conveys for this sample: neoterminal ileum biopsy at postoperative endoscopy, about 6 months after surgery. The material sequenced was ileal tissue. The receptors stem from an adult with Crohn's disease.

The chain couples TRBV15 to TRBJ1-1, with 7 bases identical to TRBD1. The CDR3 runs 13 residues. Germline V gene data show CDR1 as LNHNV and CDR2 as YYDKDF (reference sequence). V gave up 9 bases and J gave up 4 bases; unmatched junction bases: 8. CDR3 in DNA: TGTGCCACTACCAGGGGGTCAGGCACTGAAGCTTTCTTT. Translation gives CATTRGSGTEAFF.

The chain couples TRBV2 to TRBJ2-7, with 7 bases that match TRBD2. This CDR3 is 10 amino acids long. The germline V gene has CDR1 SNHLY and CDR2 FYNNEI. V trimming: 6 bases; J trimming: 9 bases; junction bases outside the gene matches: 2. The CDR3 is CASRSGGQYF. The CDR3 coding sequence is TGTGCCAGCAGATCGGGGGGGCAGTACTTC.

The chain combines TRBV6-1 with TRBJ1-2, with D unclear. Trimming shortened V by 0 bases and J by 1 base, and 6 bases separated the two germline ends. Germline V gives CDR1 MNHNS, CDR2 SASEGT. The CDR3 totals 14 residues. The CDR3 region is CASSEAPDNYGYTF. The CDR3 nucleotides read TGTGCCAGCAGTGAAGCTCCAGATAACTATGGCTACACCTTC.

CDR3: CASTWDRDSPLHF. CDR3 sequence (DNA): TGTGCCAGCACCTGGGACAGGGATTCACCCCTCCACTTT. The chain has TRBV27 and TRBJ1-6; 9 bases agree with TRBD1. The germline gives CDR1 MNHEY, CDR2 SMNVEV (reference sequence). This CDR3 has 13 residues. Losses at the gene ends were 7 bases for V and 8 bases for J; bases not matched to a gene: 3.

This clone was counted once. This chain links TRBV6-6 with TRBJ2-6; D is unresolved. CDR1 MNHNY and CDR2 SVGAGI come from the germline V gene (reference sequence). The CDR3 consists of 13 residues. Deletions cut 6 bases from V and 2 bases from J, with 5 bases between. The CDR3 coding sequence is TGTGCCAGCAGCCAGACTGGGGCCAACGTCCTGACTTTC. Amino acids: CASSQTGANVLTF.

The chain recombines TRBV7-9 with TRBJ2-3; TRBD1 is a possible D gene (5 bases). Germline V gene lookup returns CDR1 SEHNR and CDR2 FQNEAQ (reference sequence). The CDR3 extends over 12 amino acids. V lost 6 bases and J 3 bases, leaving 7 bases between the germline ends. This chain's CDR3 is CASRRQTDTQYF. As DNA, the CDR3 is TGTGCCAGCAGACGACAGACAGATACGCAGTATTTT. The complete variable domain, with remaining parts taken from reference TRBV7-9 and TRBJ2-3, reads DTGVSQNPRHKITKRGQNVTFRCDPISEHNRLYWYRQTLGQGPEFLTYFQNEAQLEKSRLLSDRFSAERPKGSFSTLEIQRTEQGDSAMYLCASRRQTDTQYFGPGTRLTVL.

The chain combines TRBV19 with TRBJ2-1; the match to TRBD2 covers 11 bases. The J segment lost 3 bases and the V segment lost 5 bases, leaving 9 bases of the junction unmatched. The CDR3 has 17 amino acids. CDR1 is LNHDA and CDR2 is SQIVND in the germline V gene (reference sequence). The CDR3 coding sequence is TGTGCCAGTAGTCCTCGGACTAGCGGGTCCTTCTACAATGAGCAGTTCTTC. Translating it yields CASSPRTSGSFYNEQFF. The whole variable domain, remainder taken from reference TRBV19 and TRBJ2-1, is DGGITQSPKYLFRKEGQNVTLSCEQNLNHDAMYWYRQDPGQGLRLIYYSQIVNDFQKGDIAEGYSVSREKKESFPLTVTSAQKNPTAFYLCASSPRTSGSFYNEQFFGPGTRLTVL.

This clone was seen more than once but under ten times. The genes are TRBV5-1 and TRBJ2-7; 7 bases are shared with TRBD2. The CDR3 sequence is 12 residues long. With V trimmed by 4 bases and J by 5 bases, 3 bases remained unmatched. Germline CDR1 and CDR2: SGHRS and YFSETQ. The DNA for the CDR3 is TGCGCCAGCAGCATCGGGACTAACGAGCAGTACTTC. Its translation is CASSIGTNEQYF.

V and J are TRBV7-8 and TRBJ1-2, with 8 bases fitting TRBD1. The V gene end was trimmed by 2 bases and the J gene end by 3 bases; junction bases not matched to a gene: 2. Germline CDR1 is SGHVS and CDR2 is FQNEAQ. The CDR3 length is 14 residues. CDR3 nucleotide sequence: TGTGCCAGCAGCTTAAACAGGGGGGACTATGGCTACACCTTC. It is translated as CASSLNRGDYGYTF. The full variable domain, its missing parts supplied by reference TRBV7-8 and TRBJ1-2, is GAGVSQSPRYKVAKRGQDVALRCDPISGHVSLFWYQQALGQGPEFLTYFQNEAQLDKSGLPSDRFFAERPEGSVSTLKIQRTQQEDSAVYLCASSLNRGDYGYTFGSGTRLTVV.

As for this clone: This CDR3 is also generated by other DNA sequences in the sample. CDR3 bases: TGTGCCAGTCACGGGGGGGACACAGATACGCAGTATTTT. The encoded protein is CASHGGDTDTQYF. The rearrangement uses TRBV27 and TRBJ2-3; 8 bases agree with TRBD2. The CDR3 is made up of 13 amino acids. CDR1 MNHEY and CDR2 SMNVEV come from the germline V gene (reference sequence). With V trimmed by 9 bases and J by 2 bases, 4 bases remained unmatched.

The V call is TRBV5-1, the J call TRBJ2-2; tentatively, D is TRBD1 (5 bases). Germline CDR1 and CDR2: SGHRS and YFSETQ. The CDR3 has 13 amino acids. V lost 4 bases to trimming and J lost 6 bases, with 10 bases between them. DNA of the CDR3: TGCGCCAGCAGCAAAATGACAGCCGGGGAGCTGTTTTTT. It is translated as CASSKMTAGELFF.

The rearrangement joins TRBV2 to TRBJ2-3; tentatively, D is TRBD2 (5 bases). CDR1 and CDR2 from the germline V gene are SNHLY and FYNNEI. The CDR3 extends over 15 amino acids. V was trimmed by 6 bases and J by 0 bases, leaving 13 bases between them. The CDR3 nucleotides read TGTGCCAGCAGCGCGCGGGCAACTAGCACAGATACGCAGTATTTT. Protein product: CASSARATSTDTQYF.

The V call is TRBV29-1, the J call TRBJ2-3; D is unresolved. Germline values: CDR1 SQVTM, CDR2 ANQGSEA. With 1 base removed from V and 3 bases from J, the gap between germline ends came to 14 bases. This CDR3 contains 15 residues. Here the CDR3 reads CSVEGALVRTDTQYF. In DNA, the CDR3 is TGCAGCGTTGAAGGGGCTCTGGTTAGGACAGATACGCAGTATTTT.

Only a few counts were recorded for this clone. V is TRBV28 and J is TRBJ1-5; D gene uncertain. CDR1 and CDR2 from the germline V gene are MDHEN and SYDVKM. Trimming took 3 bases from V and 6 from J, leaving 18 bases between them. CDR3 length equals 16 residues. The CDR3 protein is CASSLKASWGSQPQHF. The CDR3 DNA follows: TGTGCCAGCAGTTTGAAAGCTAGCTGGGGTTCTCAGCCCCAGCATTTT. The full variable domain, completed using reference TRBV28 and TRBJ1-5, is DVKVTQSSRYLVKRTGEKVFLECVQDMDHENMFWYRQDPGLGLRLIYFSYDVKMKEKGDIPEGYSVSREKKERFSLILESASTNQTSMYLCASSLKASWGSQPQHFGDGTRLSIL.

Only a few counts were recorded for this clone. The CDR3 loop is CASSPQAEYYGYTF. Written as DNA, the CDR3 is TGTGCCAGCAGCCCACAGGCGGAATACTATGGCTACACCTTC. The chain has TRBV4-2 and TRBJ1-2, with D perhaps TRBD1 (5 bases). Germline V gene sequence: CDR1 LGHNA, CDR2 YNFKEQ. The length of the CDR3 is 14 residues. Trimming pared 4 bases from V and 3 bases from J, leaving 12 bases between.

This chain connects TRBV30 to TRBJ2-5; D possibly corresponds to TRBD1 (6 bases). The CDR3 loop spans 13 amino acids. Trimming stripped 1 base from V and 5 bases from J, with 11 bases between. Germline assignment: CDR1 GTSNPN and CDR2 SVGIG (reference sequence). The CDR3, as DNA: TGTGCCTGGAGTGAGCAGGGGTATGAGACCCAGTACTTC. Translated, it gives CAWSEQGYETQYF.

The CDR3 bases are TGTGCCAGCAGCTTAAGGGAGGGGCGTTCACCCCTCCACTTT. Translation gives CASSLREGRSPLHF. The chain uses TRBV11-2 and TRBJ1-6, with D possibly being TRBD1 (5 bases). V lost 2 bases to trimming and J lost 9 bases, with 11 bases between them. The CDR3 loop spans 14 amino acids. Germline loops: CDR1 SGHAT, CDR2 FQNNGV.

The V gene is TRBV5-1, the J gene TRBJ2-7; 10 bases are shared with TRBD2. The CDR3 is 16 amino acids. V was clipped by 2 bases and J by 3 bases; unmatched bases: 8. CDR1 and CDR2 from the germline V gene are SGHRS and YFSETQ. The CDR3 region has the DNA TGCGCCAGCAGCTTAGCTAGCGGGGGCCCCGGCTACGAGCAGTACTTC. It specifies CASSLASGGPGYEQYF.

The chain uses TRBV6-6 and TRBJ2-5, with 11 bases identical to TRBD2. This CDR3 spans 14 amino acids. Trimming removed 7 bases from V and 7 bases from J; junction bases left unmatched: 8. Germline-derived CDR1 and CDR2 are MNHNY and SVGAGI (reference sequence). CDR3 amino acids: CASTLTSGIGTQYF. The CDR3 bases are TGTGCCAGCACCCTGACTAGCGGGATCGGGACCCAGTACTTC.

This rearrangement joins TRBV11-3 to TRBJ2-3; 7 nucleotides agree with TRBD1. The CDR3 is 14 residues long. After removal of 3 bases from V and 2 bases from J, the junction contained 2 bases not matched to a gene. Germline V CDR1 and CDR2: SGHNT, YENEEA. As DNA, the CDR3 is TGTGCCAGCAGCTTGACAGGGTCCACAGATACGCAGTATTTT. Protein product: CASSLTGSTDTQYF.

This chain connects TRBV13 to TRBJ1-2, with 12 bases fitting TRBD1. Per the germline V gene, CDR1 is PRHDT and CDR2 is FYEKMQ (reference sequence). The V and J ends lost 0 bases and 8 bases, in that order; junction bases with no gene match: 7. CDR3 length: 16 amino acids. In DNA, the CDR3 is TGTGCCAGCAGCTTAGGTATGGGGACAGGGGGCGAAGGCTACACCTTC. Translating it yields CASSLGMGTGGEGYTF.

This clone was detected only a few times. The chain couples TRBV2 to TRBJ2-3; D gene uncertain. This CDR3 spans 14 amino acids. Germline V gene data show CDR1 as SNHLY and CDR2 as FYNNEI. Trimming cost V 4 bases and J 2 bases, with 10 bases left between them. In nucleotides, the CDR3 is TGTGCCAGCAGTGTACGGTCGGTCACAGATACGCAGTATTTT. Translating it yields CASSVRSVTDTQYF.

The chain carries TRBV10-3 and TRBJ1-1; D remains unclear. CDR3 length: 12 residues. Germline assignment: CDR1 ENHRY and CDR2 SYGVKD. Trimming stripped 5 bases from V and 11 bases from J, with 15 bases between. The CDR3 spells CAISPGKGNAFF. Written as DNA, the CDR3 is TGTGCCATCAGTCCCGGGAAGGGTAACGCTTTCTTT.

V and J are TRBV6-5 and TRBJ1-2; no firm D call. Trimming removed 6 bases at V and 1 base at J, with 6 bases between. Germline V CDR1 and CDR2: MNHEY, SVGAGI. The CDR3 sequence is 12 residues long. The CDR3 sequence: CASRTHNYGYTF. The DNA for the CDR3 is TGTGCCAGCAGAACACATAACTATGGCTACACCTTC.

V is TRBV11-2 and J is TRBJ2-3; the D gene is possibly TRBD2 (5 bases). The CDR3 has 14 residues. V lost 5 bases and J lost 2, with 11 bases in between. Germline V gives CDR1 SGHAT, CDR2 FQNNGV. CDR3 in DNA: TGTGCCAGCAGCATTAGCGCCCACACAGATACGCAGTATTTT. Translating it yields CASSISAHTDTQYF.

The rearrangement links TRBV30 to TRBJ1-2; possibly TRBD1 for D (6 bases). The CDR3 runs to 12 residues. From germline, CDR1 is GTSNPN and CDR2 SVGIG (reference sequence). With 2 bases removed from V and 3 bases from J, the gap between germline ends came to 7 bases. CDR3: CAWSQGYYGYTF. In DNA form, the CDR3 reads TGTGCCTGGAGTCAGGGGTACTATGGCTACACCTTC.

The chain joins TRBV28 to TRBJ1-2; 10 bases align to TRBD1. The V gene's germline CDR1 is MDHEN and CDR2 SYDVKM. V shed 6 bases and J 5 bases; nucleotides not matched to a gene: 6. The CDR3 runs 14 residues. The CDR3 protein is CASRTGGAGYGYTF. CDR3 coding DNA: TGTGCCAGCAGGACAGGGGGCGCAGGGTATGGCTACACCTTC.

CDR3 coding DNA: TGTGCCAGCAGCAAATTTTTTATGGTCAGGCATGCTTCGAACACCGGGGAGCTGTTTTTT. Translated, it gives CASSKFFMVRHASNTGELFF. The rearrangement joins TRBV21-1 to TRBJ2-2; TRBD1 is the table's D call, not checked against the DNA. TRBV21-1 is a known pseudogene. The CDR3 spans 20 residues.

This sequence joins TRBV5-5 and TRBJ2-7, with 9 bases that match TRBD1. CDR1 is SGHKS and CDR2 is YYEKEE in the germline V gene (reference sequence). The CDR3 contains 16 residues. J lost 3 bases, V lost 1 base, and 8 bases had no gene match. This CDR3 is CASSLRGGQGNYEQYF. For the CDR3, the DNA is TGTGCCAGCAGCTTGAGAGGGGGACAGGGAAACTACGAGCAGTACTTC.

The V call is TRBV27, the J call TRBJ2-7; 12 bases are shared with TRBD2. Germline V gene sequence: CDR1 MNHEY, CDR2 SMNVEV (reference sequence). The CDR3 has 14 amino acids. The V segment lost 4 bases and the J segment 7 bases; nucleotides outside the gene matches: 5. CDR3 protein: CASSSWTSGVEQYF. The CDR3 coding sequence is TGTGCCAGCAGTTCATGGACTAGCGGGGTTGAGCAGTACTTC.

This chain joins TRBV2 and TRBJ1-4, with D perhaps TRBD1 (5 bases). V lost 6 bases to trimming and J lost 5 bases, with 22 bases between them. CDR3 size: 17 residues. CDR1 is SNHLY and CDR2 is FYNNEI in the germline V gene. The CDR3 protein is CASRWGIWGEANEKLFF. CDR3 DNA sequence: TGTGCCAGCAGGTGGGGCATTTGGGGTGAAGCAAATGAAAAACTGTTTTTT.

The chain combines TRBV7-2 with TRBJ2-7; 9 bases are shared with TRBD2. V lost 2 bases to trimming and J lost 2 bases; unmatched junction nucleotides: 4. Looked up from germline, CDR1 is SGHTA and CDR2 is FQGNSA. The CDR3 covers 15 residues. CDR3 in DNA: TGTGCCAGCAGCTTAACTAGCGGGCAAACCTACGAGCAGTACTTC. Its translation is CASSLTSGQTYEQYF. The full variable domain, completed using reference TRBV7-2 and TRBJ2-7, is GAGVSQSPSNKVTEKGKDVELRCDPISGHTALYWYRQSLGQGLEFLIYFQGNSAPDKSGLPSDRFSAERTGGSVSTLTIQRTQQEDSAVYLCASSLTSGQTYEQYFGPGTRLTVT.